Listed here are 17 T cell receptor beta chains from one sample, sequenced in a study of T cell responses to AZD1222 COVID-19 vaccine. Here immunoSEQ multiplex PCR was the method, and the copy in TCRdb shows in-frame clones only, minus some. Here the sample spans 150,000 or so clones, more than 70% being singletons. Here the sequenced sample was peripheral blood, taken on day 0 of AZD1222 vaccination. The receptors stem from an adult in good health.

The chain combines TRBV18 with TRBJ1-3; TRBD1 matches at 12 bases. Germline CDR1 reads KGHSH; CDR2 reads LQKENI. The V gene end was trimmed by 4 bases and the J gene end by 4 bases; junction bases not matched to a gene: 5. This CDR3 spans 16 amino acids. This chain's CDR3 is CASSQGQGASGNTIYF. CDR3 sequence (DNA): TGTGCCAGCTCACAGGGACAGGGGGCGAGCGGAAACACCATATATTTT.

The rearrangement joins TRBV9 to TRBJ2-7, with TRBD2 matching 9 bases. Germline V gives CDR1 SGDLS, CDR2 YYNGEE. Trimming cost V 3 bases and J 3 bases; bases outside gene matches: 7. The CDR3 is 15 residues long. This CDR3 reads CASSATSGTVYEQYF. The CDR3 DNA sequence: TGTGCCAGCAGCGCGACTAGCGGAACCGTCTACGAGCAGTACTTC.

The chain joins TRBV4-3 to TRBJ1-1; the D gene is possibly TRBD1 (5 bases). Germline V lookup: CDR1 LGHNA, CDR2 YSLEER. This CDR3 is built from 14 residues. V was shortened by 1 base and J by 4 bases, with 10 bases between the two germline ends. The CDR3 bases are TGCGCCAGCAGCCAAGTTGGGGGAGTCACTGAAGCTTTCTTT. Amino acid sequence: CASSQVGGVTEAFF.

This clone was found once. J is TRBJ2-3 and V is TRBV14, with D maybe TRBD2 (6 bases). V lost 4 bases, J lost 5 bases, and 13 bases lay in between. This CDR3 has 14 residues. Germline V gene sequence: CDR1 SGHDN, CDR2 FVKESK. The CDR3 sequence: CASSPFAGRDTQYF. CDR3 DNA: TGTGCCAGCAGCCCCTTTGCGGGGAGAGATACGCAGTATTTT. Full variable domain (remainder filled in from reference TRBV14 and TRBJ2-3): EAGVTQFPSHSVIEKGQTVTLRCDPISGHDNLYWYRRVMGKEIKFLLHFVKESKQDESGMPNNRFLAERTGGTYSTLKVQPAELEDSGVYFCASSPFAGRDTQYFGPGTRLTVL.

The J gene is TRBJ2-3, the V gene TRBV3-1 (or the pseudogene TRBV3-2); possibly TRBD2 for D (6 bases). From germline, CDR1 is LGHDT and CDR2 YNNKEL (reference sequence). V was cut by 4 bases and J by 5 bases, with 19 bases left in between. The CDR3 sequence is 16 residues long. The CDR3, as DNA: TGTGCCAGCAGCCCTCAGCGGGCGGACTGGAGAGATACGCAGTATTTT. Translation gives CASSPQRADWRDTQYF.

In its sample, this clone was seen a few times. The V gene is TRBV29-1, the J gene TRBJ2-1, with D perhaps given as TRBD1 or TRBD2 (5 bases each). Looked up from germline, CDR1 is SQVTM and CDR2 is ANQGSEA. The CDR3 extends over 10 amino acids. V lost 7 bases and J 13 bases, leaving 14 bases between the germline ends. CDR3 DNA: TGCAGCGCTGGGGACCTTACACAGTTCTTC. Protein: CSAGDLTQFF.

The CDR3 protein is CASSRLNTEAFF. The CDR3 bases are TGTGCCAGCAGCCGTTTGAACACTGAAGCTTTCTTT. The rearrangement joins TRBV5-6 to TRBJ1-1; D is ambiguous. This CDR3 comprises 12 residues. Trimming pared 4 bases from V and 0 bases from J, leaving 4 bases between. Germline V gives CDR1 SGHDT, CDR2 YYEEEE. Together with reference TRBV5-6 and TRBJ1-1, the CDR3 gives the full variable domain: DAGVTQSPTHLIKTRGQQVTLRCSPKSGHDTVSWYQQALGQGPQFIFQYYEEEERQRGNFPDRFSGHQFPNYSSELNVNALLLGDSALYLCASSRLNTEAFFGQGTRLTVV.

The rearrangement links TRBV19 to TRBJ1-1; D uncertain. The CDR3 spans 15 residues. The germline V gene has CDR1 LNHDA and CDR2 SQIVND (reference sequence). V dropped 3 bases and J dropped 0 bases, with 11 bases sitting between them. The CDR3 nucleotides are TGTGCCAGTAGTATTAATCGACGGGTGAACACTGAAGCTTTCTTT. Its translation is CASSINRRVNTEAFF.

V and J are TRBV19 and TRBJ1-5; possible D gene TRBD1, 5 bases. CDR1 LNHDA and CDR2 SQIVND come from the germline V gene (reference sequence). The CDR3 consists of 12 residues. V dropped 7 bases and J dropped 4 bases, with 8 bases sitting between them. The CDR3 spells CASTAGNQPQHF. The CDR3 region has the DNA TGTGCCAGTACTGCAGGGAATCAGCCCCAGCATTTT.

J is TRBJ1-3 and V is TRBV11-2, with unresolved D. Between the trimmed V and J ends, which lost 0 bases and 0 bases, there was a span of 6 bases. Per germline, CDR1 SGHAT and CDR2 FQNNGV. This CDR3 spans 15 amino acids. DNA for the CDR3: TGTGCCAGCAGCTTAGAGGACCTCTCTGGAAACACCATATATTTT. It specifies CASSLEDLSGNTIYF.

The rearrangement uses TRBV12-3 or TRBV12-4 and TRBJ1-4; D unresolved. V lost 4 bases to trimming and J lost 8 bases, with 5 bases between them. This CDR3 contains 11 residues. The CDR3 protein is CASSSWEKLFF. Written as DNA, the CDR3 is TGTGCCAGCAGTTCCTGGGAAAAACTGTTTTTT.

The table lists this clone with a few counts. V usage is TRBV7-2 and J usage is TRBJ1-2, with D possibly TRBD1 on 5 matching bases. Per germline, CDR1 SGHTA and CDR2 FQGNSA. Trimming cost V 0 bases and J 4 bases, with 15 bases left between them. The CDR3 is 16 residues long. The CDR3 region has the DNA TGTGCCAGCAGCTTAGCGTTGCAGGGTGGGGTCTATGGCTACACCTTC. Translation: CASSLALQGGVYGYTF.

The chain carries TRBV2 and TRBJ1-4; possible D gene TRBD1, 6 bases. CDR3 length: 15 residues. Germline lookup yields CDR1 SNHLY and CDR2 FYNNEI. The V end was cut by 5 bases, the J end by 3 bases, with 13 bases between. The CDR3 is CASSSGESANEKLFF. The CDR3 coding sequence is TGTGCCAGCAGTTCAGGGGAATCAGCTAATGAAAAACTGTTTTTT.

This clone appeared once. Because the CDR3's place on the DNA is in doubt, the DNA is left out and the CDR3 is given as listed by TCRdb. The rearrangement joins TRBV12-1 to TRBJ2-1; the D segment call TRBD2 is taken from the table without a DNA check. TRBV12-1 is listed as a pseudogene. The length of the CDR3 is 19 amino acids, counting both ends. The CDR3 loop reads CASSFVAGGTLGSYNEQFF.

The chain couples TRBV6-5 to TRBJ1-5; D unresolved. The germline CDR1 and CDR2 sequences are MNHEY and SVGAGI. Trimming took 7 bases from V and 0 from J, leaving 10 bases between them. There are 14 residues in the CDR3. CDR3 coding DNA: TGTGCCAGCAAGGAAGGTTATAGCAATCAGCCCCAGCATTTT. Encoded protein: CASKEGYSNQPQHF.

The V call is TRBV7-9, the J call TRBJ1-2; D ambiguous. Trimming removed 8 bases from V and 4 bases from J, with 17 bases in between. Germline CDR1 and CDR2: SEHNR and FQNEAQ (reference sequence). The CDR3 has 14 amino acids. The CDR3 spells CASSSRSGSYGYTF. As DNA, the CDR3 is TGTGCCAGCTCGTCCAGGAGCGGCTCCTATGGCTACACCTTC.

The rearrangement joins TRBV3-1 (or the pseudogene TRBV3-2) to TRBJ1-3; 7 nucleotides match TRBD1. Germline trimming cut 2 bases from V and 0 bases from J; bases unmatched to any gene: 13. Per germline, CDR1 LGHDT and CDR2 YNNKEL (reference sequence). This CDR3 has 19 amino acids. The CDR3 region is CASSQRITGAEGSGNTIYF. The CDR3, as DNA: TGTGCCAGCAGCCAAAGGATTACAGGGGCAGAGGGCTCTGGAAACACCATATATTTT.